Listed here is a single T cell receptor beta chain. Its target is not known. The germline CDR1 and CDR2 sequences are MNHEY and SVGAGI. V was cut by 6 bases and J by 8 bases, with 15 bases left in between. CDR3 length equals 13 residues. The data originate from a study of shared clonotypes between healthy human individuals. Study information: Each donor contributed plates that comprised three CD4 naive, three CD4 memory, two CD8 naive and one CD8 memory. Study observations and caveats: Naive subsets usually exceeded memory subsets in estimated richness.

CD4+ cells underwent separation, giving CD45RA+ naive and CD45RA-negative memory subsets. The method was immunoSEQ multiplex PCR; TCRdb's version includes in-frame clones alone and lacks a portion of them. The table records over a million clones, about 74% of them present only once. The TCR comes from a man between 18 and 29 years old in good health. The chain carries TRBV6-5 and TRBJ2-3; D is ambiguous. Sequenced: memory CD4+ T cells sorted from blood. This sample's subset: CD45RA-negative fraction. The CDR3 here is CASSAPAIGTQYF. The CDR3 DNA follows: TGTGCCAGCAGCGCCCCGGCAATCGGTACGCAGTATTTT.